Following are 24 T cell receptor beta chains from one sample sequenced in a study of T cell responses to AZD1222 COVID-19 vaccine. Clones were read by immunoSEQ multiplex PCR, and TCRdb kept only the in-frame ones, dropping some. The sample consists of tens of thousands of clones, about nine tenths of them appearing once. The input for sequencing was peripheral blood, taken on day 0 of AZD1222 vaccination. These receptors originate from an adult in good health.

J is TRBJ2-2 and V is TRBV28; D unclear. CDR3 length: 15 residues. With 3 bases removed from V and 6 bases from J, the gap between germline ends came to 14 bases. The germline gives CDR1 MDHEN, CDR2 SYDVKM. The DNA of the CDR3 is TGTGCCAGCAGTTTTTTTCCCAGGACCTCCGGGGAGCTGTTTTTT. Amino acid sequence: CASSFFPRTSGELFF.

The V and J genes are TRBV6-5 and TRBJ2-2; 9 nucleotides match TRBD2. This CDR3 has 13 amino acids. Losses at the gene ends were 7 bases for V and 8 bases for J; bases not matched to a gene: 5. Germline assignment: CDR1 MNHEY and CDR2 SVGAGI. The CDR3 DNA sequence: TGTGCCAGCATCGAGCGGGGGGCGGGGGAGCTGTTTTTT. Its translation is CASIERGAGELFF.

Of note for this clone: Other DNA sequences in the same sample also yield this CDR3. This chain joins TRBV5-6 and TRBJ2-7; no clear D gene. Trimming removed 0 bases at V and 7 bases at J, with 8 bases between. Per germline, CDR1 SGHDT and CDR2 YYEEEE. The CDR3 is 12 residues long. This CDR3 is CASSLDNYEQYF. The CDR3 DNA reads as TGTGCCAGCAGCTTGGACAACTATGAGCAGTACTTC.

This sequence joins TRBV25-1 and TRBJ2-5, with 11 bases identical to TRBD2. The CDR3 loop spans 14 amino acids. V was clipped by 4 bases and J by 4 bases; unmatched bases: 2. Germline V lookup: CDR1 MGHDK, CDR2 SYGVNS. The CDR3 coding sequence is TGTGCCAGCAGTGCCACTAGCGGGAGAGAGACCCAGTACTTC. Residues: CASSATSGRETQYF.

The rearrangement links TRBV18 to TRBJ1-4; a possible D gene is TRBD1 (5 bases). The V end was cut by 2 bases, the J end by 7 bases, with 14 bases between. CDR3 length: 15 residues. Germline CDR1 KGHSH, CDR2 LQKENI. The CDR3 is CASSPTGTVGEKLFF. CDR3 DNA sequence: TGTGCCAGCTCACCAACGGGGACTGTGGGTGAAAAACTGTTTTTT.

This chain joins TRBV27 and TRBJ1-1, with 9 bases aligning to TRBD1. This CDR3 region has 17 residues. Unmatched junction bases numbered 14, after V lost 6 bases and J lost 3 bases. Germline-derived CDR1 and CDR2 are MNHEY and SMNVEV (reference sequence). For the CDR3, the DNA is TGTGCCAGCAGGCCCTTCTTAACAGGGGGCGCGGACACTGAAGCTTTCTTT. This translates into CASRPFLTGGADTEAFF.

The gene calls are TRBV6-2 or TRBV6-3 and TRBJ2-5; weak D call: TRBD2 (6 bases). CDR1 is MNHEY and CDR2 is SVGEGT in the germline V gene. The CDR3 runs 16 residues. V was cut by 6 bases and J by 3 bases, with 20 bases left in between. The CDR3 here is CASSPKRSGWKETQYF. In DNA form, the CDR3 reads TGTGCCAGCAGCCCGAAGAGGAGCGGGTGGAAAGAGACCCAGTACTTC.

This clone is deemed medium-sized. This chain uses TRBV19 with TRBJ2-2; D possibly corresponds to TRBD1 (5 bases). V lost 6 bases and J lost 3, with 11 bases in between. Per the germline V gene, CDR1 is LNHDA and CDR2 is SQIVND (reference sequence). This CDR3 is built from 14 residues. The CDR3 here is CASRKRGDTGELFF. The DNA of the CDR3 is TGTGCCAGTAGGAAAAGGGGTGACACCGGGGAGCTGTTTTTT.

As to this clone: One end of the junction fails to match germline, which may point to a read error. Other nucleotide sequences from this sample produce the same CDR3. The rearrangement uses TRBV27 and TRBJ1-6; D remains unclear. Germline V gives CDR1 MNHEY, CDR2 SMNVEV (reference sequence). The CDR3 is 12 amino acids. CDR3 sequence: CASSFLGSPLHF. CDR3 nucleotide sequence: TGTGCCAGCAGTTTTTTAGGGTCACCTCTCCACTTT.

J is TRBJ1-1 and V is TRBV24-1, with D uncertain. Trimming stripped 6 bases from V and 1 base from J, with 8 bases between. The CDR3 length is 13 residues. Germline CDR1 KGHDR, CDR2 SFDVKD. The CDR3 sequence is CATSWAENTEAFF. DNA of the CDR3: TGTGCCACCAGTTGGGCCGAGAACACTGAAGCTTTCTTT.

The CDR3 loop is CASNSRRTANTEAFF. CDR3 coding DNA: TGTGCCAGTAACAGTAGGAGGACAGCAAACACTGAAGCTTTCTTT. V is TRBV19 and J is TRBJ1-1, with D perhaps TRBD1 (6 bases). V was trimmed by 7 bases and J by 2 bases, leaving 17 bases between them. This CDR3 contains 15 residues. Germline values: CDR1 LNHDA, CDR2 SQIVND (reference sequence).

The chain links TRBV12-5 to TRBJ2-3; D is unresolved. V was shortened by 4 bases and J by 2 bases, with 7 bases between the two germline ends. This CDR3 is 13 amino acids long. In germline, CDR1 is LGHNT, CDR2 FRNRAP. This CDR3 reads CASGSPYTDTQYF. The DNA for the CDR3 is TGTGCTAGTGGTTCCCCCTACACAGATACGCAGTATTTT.

The V and J genes are TRBV7-9 and TRBJ1-6; 9 bases fit TRBD1. The CDR3 length is 14 residues. CDR1 and CDR2 from the germline V gene are SEHNR and FQNEAQ (reference sequence). After removal of 3 bases from V and 8 bases from J, the junction contained 2 bases not matched to a gene. The CDR3 DNA sequence: TGTGCCAGCAGCTTGGACAGGGGTCATTCACCCCTCCACTTT. This sequence encodes CASSLDRGHSPLHF.

This chain uses TRBV29-1 with TRBJ1-1; 8 bases agree with TRBD1. Germline lookup yields CDR1 SQVTM and CDR2 ANQGSEA. V dropped 0 bases and J dropped 4; count of bases not matched to a gene: 10. This CDR3 region has 16 residues. The CDR3, as DNA: TGCAGCGTTGAAGAGGGAAGCTGGACAGGGAGCACTGAAGCTTTCTTT. Protein product: CSVEEGSWTGSTEAFF.

The CDR3 here is CASSLWDSKETQYF. CDR3 nucleotides: TGTGCCAGCAGCCTCTGGGACAGCAAAGAGACCCAGTACTTC. The chain carries TRBV5-8 and TRBJ2-5, with 7 bases that match TRBD1. Trimming cost V 4 bases and J 3 bases; bases outside gene matches: 6. This CDR3 region has 14 residues. The germline CDR1 and CDR2 sequences are SGHTS and YDEGEE. Looking up the rest from reference TRBV5-8 and TRBJ2-5 gives the full variable domain: EAGVTQSPTHLIKTRGQQATLRCSPISGHTSVYWYQQALGLGLQFLLWYDEGEERNRGNFPPRFSGRQFPNYSSELNVNALELEDSALYLCASSLWDSKETQYFGPGTRLLVL.

The J gene is TRBJ1-2, the V gene TRBV7-9; perhaps TRBD1 as D (6 bases). The germline gives CDR1 SEHNR, CDR2 FQNEAQ (reference sequence). The CDR3 runs to 13 residues. Trimming took off 4 bases at V and 8 bases at J, with 14 bases between the two ends. CDR3 loop: CASSYNREGGYTF. CDR3 coding DNA: TGTGCCAGCAGCTACAACAGGGAAGGGGGCTACACCTTC. The full variable domain, its missing parts supplied by reference TRBV7-9 and TRBJ1-2, is DTGVSQNPRHKITKRGQNVTFRCDPISEHNRLYWYRQTLGQGPEFLTYFQNEAQLEKSRLLSDRFSAERPKGSFSTLEIQRTEQGDSAMYLCASSYNREGGYTFGSGTRLTVV.

The chain carries TRBV2 and TRBJ2-5; the match to TRBD1 covers 9 bases. This CDR3 spans 14 amino acids. Losses at the gene ends were 8 bases for V and 5 bases for J; bases not matched to a gene: 9. Germline CDR1 is SNHLY and CDR2 is FYNNEI. The CDR3: CASHPTGGWETQYF. Here the CDR3 DNA reads TGTGCCAGCCATCCTACAGGGGGCTGGGAGACCCAGTACTTC.

In nucleotides, the CDR3 is TGTGCCAGCAGTTTATACGGGGGCGCAGGTAACTATGGCTACACCTTC. Amino acid sequence: CASSLYGGAGNYGYTF. The V call is TRBV28, the J call TRBJ1-2; a weak D match, TRBD1 (6 bases). Germline V gene lookup returns CDR1 MDHEN and CDR2 SYDVKM. The CDR3 has 16 amino acids. The V gene lost 1 base and the J gene lost 1 base, with 13 bases spanning the gap.

V usage is TRBV6-1 and J usage is TRBJ1-2; no clear D gene. The CDR3 consists of 11 residues. Trimming took 2 bases from V and 7 from J, leaving 5 bases between them. Germline loops: CDR1 MNHNS, CDR2 SASEGT. This CDR3 reads CASSEIGGYTF. The DNA of the CDR3 is TGTGCCAGCAGTGAAATCGGTGGCTACACCTTC.

The chain carries TRBV11-2 and TRBJ1-2; D not resolved. The V end lost 4 bases, the J end lost 7 bases, and 10 bases lay between the germline ends. The CDR3 length is 12 residues. CDR1 is SGHAT and CDR2 is FQNNGV in the germline V gene. The CDR3 DNA reads TGTGCCAGCAGCTCAGACCATGGTGGCTACACCTTC. Translating gives CASSSDHGGYTF.

The J gene is TRBJ1-1, the V gene TRBV6-1; maybe TRBD1 (6 bases). Germline CDR1 and CDR2: MNHNS and SASEGT. The CDR3 has 15 residues. Trimming pared 2 bases from V and 3 bases from J, leaving 13 bases between. The CDR3 is CASSELGGADTEAFF. CDR3 DNA: TGTGCCAGCAGTGAACTTGGGGGGGCGGACACTGAAGCTTTCTTT.

The chain employs TRBV27 and TRBJ1-2; D is unclear. The CDR3 runs to 14 residues. Germline assignment: CDR1 MNHEY and CDR2 SMNVEV (reference sequence). V was cut by 0 bases and J by 2 bases, with 7 bases left in between. This CDR3 is CASSLSRRNYGYTF. The CDR3, as DNA: TGTGCCAGCAGTTTATCGAGGCGAAACTATGGCTACACCTTC.

The chain is built from TRBV30 and TRBJ1-4; D gene unclear. V lost 1 base and J lost 7, with 10 bases in between. The CDR3 consists of 13 residues. Germline loops: CDR1 GTSNPN, CDR2 SVGIG (reference sequence). This chain's CDR3 is CAWSGLRGEKLFF. The CDR3 nucleotides are TGTGCCTGGAGTGGCCTGCGAGGTGAAAAACTGTTTTTT.

The chain joins TRBV11-3 to TRBJ2-1, with D perhaps matching TRBD1 or TRBD2 (5 bases each). Germline values: CDR1 SGHNT, CDR2 YENEEA. Trimming took off 5 bases at V and 5 bases at J, with 13 bases between the two ends. CDR3 length: 14 residues. Written as DNA, the CDR3 is TGTGCCAGCAGCCCCGAGGGGTTCCACAATGAGCAGTTCTTC. Translating it yields CASSPEGFHNEQFF.